The rows below give T cell receptor beta chains drawn from one sample of a study of blood T cells in healthy people across ages. Each CDR3 protein is one row after TCRdb ran MiXCR on the 5' RACE reads. The sample comprises roughly 900,000 distinct CDR3 sequences, 48% of which are singletons, and 13% rests with the top ten. The sequenced sample consisted of blood. The receptor source for this set is a man aged 25-45 years in good health. CDR3s include the opening cysteine and the closing phenylalanine or tryptophan. D genes are given only for firm matches. Not every row has a clone size; where given, it reads once, few, many or a size class.

>.|TRBV12-3/TRBV12-4|TRBJ1-5|.
CASSLGLGNLPQHF
TGTGCCAGCAGTTTAGGGTTGGGCAATCTGCCCCAGCATTTT
>.|TRBV28|TRBJ2-7|once
CASVYRGILQPEQYF
TGTGCCAGTGTTTATCGGGGCATCCTACAACCCGAGCAGTACTTC
>.|TRBV5-6|TRBJ1-1|.
CAIAPWQGSEAFF
TGTGCCATCGCACCCTGGCAGGGAAGTGAAGCTTTCTTT
>.|TRBV21-1|TRBJ2-6|.
CASSKDREYSGTNVLTF
TGTGCCAGCAGCAAGGACAGGGAGTACTCTGGGACCAACGTCCTGACTTTC
>TRBD2|TRBV6-2/TRBV6-3|TRBJ2-3|.
CASSYSMVAGGLRTDTQYF
TGTGCCAGCAGTTACTCGATGGTAGCGGGGGGACTCCGCACAGATACGCAGTATTTT
>.|TRBV10-3|TRBJ2-7|.
CAISESGRVDYVQYF
TGTGCCATCAGTGAGTCTGGCAGGGTGGACTACGTGCAGTACTTC
>TRBD1|TRBV10-3|TRBJ2-1|.
CAISESTGAEQFF
TGTGCCATCAGTGAGTCGACAGGGGCCGAGCAGTTCTTC
>TRBD2|TRBV7-2|TRBJ2-4|few
CASSSSGLAGGYTIQYF
TGTGCCAGCAGCTCCTCCGGACTAGCGGGAGGTTATACCATTCAGTACTTC
>TRBD2|TRBV20-1|TRBJ2-5|.
CSARDKGTSGGQETQYF
TGCAGTGCTAGAGATAAAGGGACTAGCGGGGGACAAGAGACCCAGTACTTC
>.|TRBV4-3|TRBJ1-4|.
CASSSVTNEKLFF
TGCGCCAGCAGCTCCGTAACTAATGAAAAACTGTTTTTT
>.|TRBV29-1|TRBJ2-1|.
CSVGEDYNEQFF
TGCAGCGTTGGAGAGGACTACAATGAGCAGTTCTTC
>TRBD1|TRBV11-2|TRBJ2-5|.
CASSLDTWAGGRETQYF
TGTGCCAGCAGCTTAGATACGTGGGCAGGGGGCCGGGAGACCCAGTACTTC
>.|TRBV25-1|TRBJ1-5|.
CASSETGTYNQPQHF
TGTGCCAGCAGTGAGACGGGGACCTACAATCAGCCCCAGCATTTT
>.|TRBV3-1|TRBJ1-2|.
CASSQEPGSYGYTF
TGTGCCAGCAGCCAAGAACCGGGGTCCTATGGCTACACCTTC
>TRBD1|TRBV4-1|TRBJ2-7|few
CASSHRDRGYEQYF
TGCGCCAGCAGCCACCGGGACAGGGGATACGAGCAGTACTTC
>.|TRBV12-3/TRBV12-4|TRBJ2-4|.
CASTSGNIQYF
TGTGCCAGCACCTCCGGAAACATTCAGTACTTC
>TRBD1|TRBV20-1|TRBJ2-1|.
CSARRTGQYEQFF
TGCAGTGCTAGGAGGACAGGGCAATATGAGCAGTTCTTC
>.|TRBV3-1|TRBJ1-2|few
CASSQDQINYGYTF
TGTGCCAGCAGCCAAGATCAGATTAACTATGGCTACACCTTC
>.|TRBV12-3/TRBV12-4|TRBJ2-1|.
CASSTVGEQFF
TGTGCCAGCAGTACCGTAGGTGAGCAGTTCTTC
>TRBD1|TRBV2|TRBJ2-4|few
CASSSQGAANIQYF
TGTGCCAGCAGCTCACAGGGGGCGGCAAACATTCAGTACTTC
>TRBD1|TRBV4-1|TRBJ1-2|.
CASSLLTGDGYTF
TGCGCCAGCAGCCTACTGACAGGGGATGGCTACACCTTC
>TRBD2|TRBV20-1|TRBJ2-7|once
CSARDETGGSPYEQYF
TGCAGTGCTAGAGATGAGACGGGGGGTAGCCCCTACGAGCAGTACTTC
>.|TRBV4-1|TRBJ2-7|.
CASSLTTASSYEQYF
TGCGCCAGCAGCCTAACGACAGCCAGCTCCTACGAGCAGTACTTC
>TRBD2|TRBV6-2/TRBV6-3|TRBJ2-1|.
CASSYIAGGPFHEQFF
TGTGCCAGCAGTTACATTGCGGGGGGGCCTTTCCATGAGCAGTTCTTC
>TRBD1|TRBV20-1|TRBJ1-4|.
CSARGDRNNEKLFF
TGCAGTGCTAGGGGGGACAGAAATAATGAAAAACTGTTTTTT
>TRBD1|TRBV7-9|TRBJ2-7|few
CASSNTGDEQYF
TGTGCCAGCAGCAATACAGGGGACGAGCAGTACTTC
>.|TRBV4-1|TRBJ2-7|.
CASSQPRSSYEQYF
TGCGCCAGCAGCCAACCCAGGAGCTCCTACGAGCAGTACTTC
>TRBD1|TRBV6-5|TRBJ2-7|.
CASMTGAEQYF
TGTGCCAGCATGACAGGGGCCGAGCAGTACTTC
>.|TRBV3-1|TRBJ2-5|once
CASSQPQVAGQETQYF
TGTGCCAGCAGCCAACCCCAAGTGGCAGGCCAAGAGACCCAGTACTTC
>.|TRBV10-3|TRBJ2-7|.
CAISERESYEQYF
TGTGCCATCAGTGAGAGAGAAAGCTACGAGCAGTACTTC
>.|TRBV5-1|TRBJ2-7|.
CASSWTTGEQYF
TGCGCCAGCAGCTGGACTACGGGGGAGCAGTACTTC